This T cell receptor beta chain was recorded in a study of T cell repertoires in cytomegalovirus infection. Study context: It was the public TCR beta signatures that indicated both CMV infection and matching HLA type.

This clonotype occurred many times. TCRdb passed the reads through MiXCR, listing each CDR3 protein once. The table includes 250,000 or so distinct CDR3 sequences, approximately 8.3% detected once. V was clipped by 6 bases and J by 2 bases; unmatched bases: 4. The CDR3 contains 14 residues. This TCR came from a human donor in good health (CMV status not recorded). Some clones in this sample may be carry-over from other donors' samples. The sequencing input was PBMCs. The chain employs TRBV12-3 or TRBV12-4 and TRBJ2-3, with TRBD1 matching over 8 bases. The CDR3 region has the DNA TGTGCCAGCAGCAGGGACAGGCACACAGATACGCAGTATTTT. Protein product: CASSRDRHTDTQYF.